One and the same sample provided the 17 T cell receptor beta chains below, sequenced in a study of CD8+CD57+ T cells in acquired aplastic anemia. TCR beta VDJ combinations and CDR3 sequences were profiled from genomic DNA. TCRdb re-called the reads through MiXCR, storing one row per CDR3 protein. The sample has tens of thousands of distinct CDR3 sequences; approximately 45% are singletons. Input material: sorted CD4+, CD8+, or CD8+CD57+ T cells (not recorded which) from PBMCs. These receptors were taken from a human donor in good health, serving as a control.

The rearrangement joins TRBV6-1 to TRBJ1-3; D remains ambiguous. The V end was cut by 4 bases, the J end by 0 bases, with 10 bases between. The CDR3 loop spans 15 amino acids. Germline V gene data show CDR1 as MNHNS and CDR2 as SASEGT. The CDR3 DNA is TGTGCCAGCAGTGCTACGGTTGACTCTGGAAACACCATATATTTT. Protein sequence: CASSATVDSGNTIYF.

This clonotype was recorded many times. This chain links TRBV19 with TRBJ1-2; D possibly corresponds to TRBD1 (6 bases). CDR1 is LNHDA and CDR2 is SQIVND in the germline V gene (reference sequence). The CDR3 spans 20 residues. V was trimmed by 5 bases and J by 2 bases, leaving 30 bases between them. Here the CDR3 DNA reads TGTGCCAGTAGTCCCTACTTACAGACGGACAGTGATGGCGAAAACTATGGCTACACCTTC. Translated: CASSPYLQTDSDGENYGYTF.

This rearrangement joins TRBV10-1 to TRBJ1-6; tentatively, D is TRBD1 (5 bases). Germline CDR1 WNHNN, CDR2 SYGVQD (reference sequence). The CDR3 spans 17 residues. Trimming took 5 bases from V and 0 from J, leaving 14 bases between them. The CDR3 sequence: CASSYAEGRSYNSPLHF. The CDR3 bases are TGCGCCAGCAGTTACGCGGAGGGACGCTCCTATAATTCACCCCTCCACTTT.

The chain is built from TRBV9 and TRBJ2-7, with TRBD1 matching 9 bases. The junction had 3 bases not matched to a gene; V was cut back by 2 bases and J by 3 bases. The CDR3 is 14 residues long. Germline assignment: CDR1 SGDLS and CDR2 YYNGEE. The CDR3 nucleotides read TGTGCCAGCAGCGTGGGACAGGGCGTCTACGAGCAGTACTTC. This sequence encodes CASSVGQGVYEQYF.

This clonotype appeared a few times. The chain has TRBV25-1 and TRBJ2-3; D call uncertain. V lost 6 bases to trimming and J lost 0 bases, with 16 bases between them. Germline-derived CDR1 and CDR2 are MGHDK and SYGVNS. The CDR3 has 16 amino acids. The CDR3 DNA is TGTGCCAGCAGCTTATTTTCCAGGCTGAGCACAGATACGCAGTATTTT. Translated, it gives CASSLFSRLSTDTQYF.

The rearrangement joins TRBV7-2 to TRBJ1-2; 9 bases line up with TRBD1. J gave up 4 bases and V 5 bases, and 5 bases lay outside the gene matches. Germline lookup yields CDR1 SGHTA and CDR2 FQGNSA. This CDR3 has 14 residues. The CDR3 region is CASSAWTGVYGYTF. The CDR3 DNA reads as TGTGCCAGCAGCGCTTGGACAGGGGTCTATGGCTACACCTTC. The full variable domain, in which reference TRBV7-2 and TRBJ1-2 provide the parts outside the CDR3, is GAGVSQSPSNKVTEKGKDVELRCDPISGHTALYWYRQSLGQGLEFLIYFQGNSAPDKSGLPSDRFSAERTGGSVSTLTIQRTQQEDSAVYLCASSAWTGVYGYTFGSGTRLTVV.

About this clonotype itself: A much larger clone differs from this one at a single base, so this may be a read error. The chain couples TRBV10-3 to TRBJ1-2; possible D gene TRBD1, 5 bases. V dropped 5 bases and J dropped 6 bases, with 13 bases sitting between them. The length of the CDR3 is 13 residues. CDR1 is ENHRY and CDR2 is SYGVKD in the germline V gene. CDR3 DNA: TGTGCCATCAGTTTATCGGGACGCCATGGCTACACCTTC. Translation gives CAISLSGRHGYTF.

In regard to this clonotype: Germline is not matched at one junction end, which may reflect a read error. J is TRBJ2-1 and V is TRBV20-1; D is unresolved. CDR1 is DFQATT, CDR2 SNEGSKA, per germline (reference sequence). The CDR3 sequence is 14 residues long. The DNA of the CDR3 is TGCAGTGCATTTATGCTACTCGGACCGGGTGAGCAGCTCTTC. Translated: CSAFMLLGPGEQLF.

The chain has TRBV19 and TRBJ1-2, with D possibly TRBD1 on 5 matching bases. Germline V CDR1 and CDR2: LNHDA, SQIVND (reference sequence). V was clipped by 8 bases and J by 6 bases, with 13 bases between them. The CDR3 contains 12 residues. The CDR3 here is CASSDITHGYTF. The CDR3, as DNA: TGTGCCAGTTCGGACATAACTCATGGCTACACCTTC.

This clonotype was picked up a small number of times. Being one base from a much bigger clone, this may be a read error. The chain carries TRBV20-1 and TRBJ1-1; TRBD1 is a possible D gene (5 bases). The germline gives CDR1 DFQATT, CDR2 SNEGSKA (reference sequence). This CDR3 has 15 amino acids. CDR3 amino acids: CIARSSGGFDTEAFF. Written as DNA, the CDR3 is TGCATTGCTAGATCCTCTGGGGGGTTTGACACTGAAGCTTTCTTT.

In the case of this clonotype: This may be a read error: a much more frequent sequence differs by one nucleotide. The V call is TRBV25-1, the J call TRBJ2-3; 10 nucleotides agree with TRBD2. CDR1 and CDR2 (germline): MGHDK, SYGVNS. The V gene end was trimmed by 6 bases and the J gene end by 8 bases; junction bases not matched to a gene: 11. The CDR3 is 15 amino acids. CDR3 loop: CASSVGTSDPGTQYF. The CDR3, as DNA: TGTGCCAGCAGCGTCGGGACTAGCGACCCAGGTACGCAGTATTTT. Looking up the rest from reference TRBV25-1 and TRBJ2-3 gives the full variable domain: EADIYQTPRYLVIGTGKKITLECSQTMGHDKMYWYQQDPGMELHLIHYSYGVNSTEKGDLSSESTVSRIRTEHFPLTLESARPSHTSQYLCASSVGTSDPGTQYFGPGTRLTVL.

This clonotype occurred many times. The chain employs TRBV7-9 and TRBJ1-6; the D gene is possibly TRBD1 (6 bases). This CDR3 is 14 amino acids long. With 1 base removed from V and 8 bases from J, the gap between germline ends came to 9 bases. Germline assignment: CDR1 SEHNR and CDR2 FQNEAQ (reference sequence). Here the CDR3 reads CASSLVGADSPLHF. In nucleotides, the CDR3 is TGTGCCAGCAGCTTAGTGGGGGCGGATTCACCCCTCCACTTT. Full variable domain (missing parts from reference TRBV7-9 and TRBJ1-6): DTGVSQNPRHKITKRGQNVTFRCDPISEHNRLYWYRQTLGQGPEFLTYFQNEAQLEKSRLLSDRFSAERPKGSFSTLEIQRTEQGDSAMYLCASSLVGADSPLHFGNGTRLTVT.

This clonotype was picked up many times. The chain joins TRBV25-1 to TRBJ1-1, with D hard to call. Germline-derived CDR1 and CDR2 are MGHDK and SYGVNS. V was pared by 0 bases and J by 3 bases, with 5 bases between. The CDR3 covers 13 residues. CDR3 region: CASSEYDHTEAFF. The DNA of the CDR3 is TGTGCCAGCAGTGAATATGACCACACTGAAGCTTTCTTT.

This clonotype was observed many times. CDR3 sequence (DNA): TGCGCCAGCAGTGAGCTGAACACTGAAGCTTTCTTT. As protein: CASSELNTEAFF. V is TRBV10-2 and J is TRBJ1-1; no definite D call. Germline CDR1 is WSHSY and CDR2 is SAAADI. The CDR3 has 12 amino acids. The V end lost 2 bases, the J end lost 0 bases, and 1 base lay between the germline ends.

In its sample, this clonotype was seen a few times. J is TRBJ2-1 and V is TRBV5-8, with no clear D. Germline values: CDR1 SGHTS, CDR2 YDEGEE. The V and J ends lost 0 bases and 6 bases respectively, with 10 bases between them. This CDR3 spans 14 amino acids. CDR3 nucleotides: TGTGCCAGCAGCTTGGAGGACCATCCCAATGAGCAGTTCTTC. Amino acids: CASSLEDHPNEQFF.

The chain combines TRBV5-6 with TRBJ1-2; D may be TRBD1 (6 bases). V was shortened by 5 bases and J by 8 bases, with 31 bases between the two germline ends. The CDR3 is 18 residues long. The germline gives CDR1 SGHDT, CDR2 YYEEEE. The CDR3 DNA sequence: TGTGCCAGCAGACTACGGAGTGAGGGGGGGAAAGTATGGCTGGGCTACACCTTC. This gives the protein CASRLRSEGGKVWLGYTF. The whole variable domain, remainder taken from reference TRBV5-6 and TRBJ1-2, is DAGVTQSPTHLIKTRGQQVTLRCSPKSGHDTVSWYQQALGQGPQFIFQYYEEEERQRGNFPDRFSGHQFPNYSSELNVNALLLGDSALYLCASRLRSEGGKVWLGYTFGSGTRLTVV.

The chain employs TRBV10-3 and TRBJ1-1; the D gene is possibly TRBD1 (5 bases). From germline, CDR1 is ENHRY and CDR2 SYGVKD. The CDR3 loop spans 14 amino acids. Trimming took 4 bases from V and 4 from J, leaving 13 bases between them. The CDR3 DNA is TGTGCCATCAGTGCTTCCAGGGACGGCACTGAAGCTTTCTTT. As protein: CAISASRDGTEAFF.